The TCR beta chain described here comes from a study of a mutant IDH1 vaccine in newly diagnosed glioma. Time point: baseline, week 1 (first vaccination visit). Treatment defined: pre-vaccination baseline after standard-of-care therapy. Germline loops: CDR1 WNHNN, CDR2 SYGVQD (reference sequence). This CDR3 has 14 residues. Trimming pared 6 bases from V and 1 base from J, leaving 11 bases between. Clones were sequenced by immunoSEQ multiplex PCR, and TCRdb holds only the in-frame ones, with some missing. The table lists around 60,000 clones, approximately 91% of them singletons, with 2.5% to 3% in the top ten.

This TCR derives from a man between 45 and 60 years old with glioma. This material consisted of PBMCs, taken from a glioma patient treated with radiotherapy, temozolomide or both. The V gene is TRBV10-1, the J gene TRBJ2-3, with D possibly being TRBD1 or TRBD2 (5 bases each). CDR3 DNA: TGCGCCAGCAGCCGGGACCTCCGCACAGATACGCAGTATTTT. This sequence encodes CASSRDLRTDTQYF.